This passage covers 28 T cell receptor beta chains from one sample sequenced in a study of cytomegalovirus exposure and HLA in healthy donors. Both 60 Vbeta primers and 13 Jbeta primers went into the PCR. The repertoire was sequenced with immunoSEQ multiplex PCR; TCRdb's copy has only in-frame clones and lacks some. This table lists 85,000 to 110,000 clones. The sequenced material came from PBMCs. Receptors originate from a man aged 35-49 years in good health and CMV-seronegative.

The rearrangement links TRBV10-1 to TRBJ1-1; no definite D call. Trimming stripped 0 bases from V and 1 base from J, with 9 bases between. There are 15 residues in the CDR3. The V gene's germline CDR1 is WNHNN and CDR2 SYGVQD (reference sequence). CDR3 loop: CASSESGVRNTEAFF. CDR3 bases: TGCGCCAGCAGTGAGTCAGGAGTTCGGAACACTGAAGCTTTCTTT.

V and J are TRBV5-8 and TRBJ2-7, with D possibly TRBD1 on 5 matching bases. The CDR3 has 14 residues. From germline, CDR1 is SGHTS and CDR2 YDEGEE. The V and J ends lost 1 base and 5 bases respectively, with 13 bases between them. Here the CDR3 DNA reads TGTGCCAGCAGCTTGAGGCGTCAGGGCCACGAGCAGTACTTC. As protein: CASSLRRQGHEQYF.

In DNA form, the CDR3 reads TGTGCCAGCAGGCGGGACCCGAGCGCGGATACGCAGTATTTT. Residues: CASRRDPSADTQYF. The chain combines TRBV2 with TRBJ2-3; possibly TRBD2 for D (6 bases). Germline V lookup: CDR1 SNHLY, CDR2 FYNNEI. This CDR3 spans 14 amino acids. The V and J ends lost 6 bases and 6 bases respectively, with 16 bases between them.

The chain employs TRBV6-6 and TRBJ2-1; D is unresolved. Per germline, CDR1 MNHNY and CDR2 SVGAGI (reference sequence). With 4 bases removed from V and 8 bases from J, the gap between germline ends came to 9 bases. The CDR3 extends over 12 amino acids. The CDR3 here is CASSSIRYEQFF. The CDR3 coding sequence is TGTGCCAGCAGTTCCATCAGGTATGAGCAGTTCTTC.

J is TRBJ1-2 and V is TRBV27; D ambiguous. CDR3 length: 15 residues. CDR1 MNHEY and CDR2 SMNVEV come from the germline V gene (reference sequence). V lost 2 bases and J lost 4, with 14 bases in between. The CDR3 bases are TGTGCCAGCAGTTTAGAGAGCCGCTCCTCCTATGGCTACACCTTC. Its protein product is CASSLESRSSYGYTF.

The rearrangement uses TRBV10-3 and TRBJ2-7; 10 bases fit TRBD2. Losses at the gene ends were 5 bases for V and 2 bases for J; bases not matched to a gene: 3. Germline V CDR1 and CDR2: ENHRY, SYGVKD. This CDR3 is 14 amino acids long. The CDR3 DNA is TGTGCCATCAGTCTAGCGGGAGAGGCCTACGAGCAGTACTTC. It codes for CAISLAGEAYEQYF.

V gene TRBV15 combines with J gene TRBJ2-5; the D gene is possibly TRBD1 (6 bases). V was shortened by 1 base and J by 3 bases, with 12 bases between the two germline ends. Germline-derived CDR1 and CDR2 are LNHNV and YYDKDF (reference sequence). The CDR3 is made up of 15 amino acids. The CDR3 spells CATSRGGPGEETQYF. DNA of the CDR3: TGTGCCACCAGCAGAGGGGGGCCTGGAGAAGAGACCCAGTACTTC. The complete variable domain, with remaining parts taken from reference TRBV15 and TRBJ2-5, reads DAMVIQNPRYQVTQFGKPVTLSCSQTLNHNVMYWYQQKSSQAPKLLFHYYDKDFNNEADTPDNFQSRRPNTSFCFLDIRSPGLGDTAMYLCATSRGGPGEETQYFGPGTRLLVL.

The gene calls are TRBV7-2 and TRBJ2-7, with 7 positions matching TRBD1. V dropped 1 base and J dropped 2; count of bases not matched to a gene: 5. Germline V gene sequence: CDR1 SGHTA, CDR2 FQGNSA. The CDR3 extends over 15 amino acids. CDR3 coding DNA: TGTGCCAGCAGCTTAGAGGCAGGGGGAGCCTACGAGCAGTACTTC. Amino acids: CASSLEAGGAYEQYF.

The chain employs TRBV5-5 and TRBJ1-2; 8 bases fit TRBD1. CDR1 and CDR2 from the germline V gene are SGHKS and YYEKEE (reference sequence). The CDR3 consists of 14 residues. J gave up 5 bases and V 7 bases, and 10 bases lay outside the gene matches. The CDR3 bases are TGTGCCAGCCCCGTGGACAGGGCAAGGTATGGCTACACCTTC. This encodes CASPVDRARYGYTF.

This chain connects TRBV6-6 to TRBJ1-4; 10 bases line up with TRBD1. The germline V gene encodes CDR1 MNHNY and CDR2 SVGAGI (reference sequence). The trim removed 6 bases at V and 6 bases at J, leaving 7 bases unmatched. This CDR3 contains 15 residues. This chain's CDR3 is CASSPTGTGDEKLFF. CDR3 in DNA: TGTGCCAGCAGCCCCACCGGGACAGGGGATGAAAAACTGTTTTTT.

V and J are TRBV21-1 and TRBJ2-7; TRBD2 is taken as the D call from the table, unchecked against the DNA. TRBV21-1 is annotated as a pseudogene. This CDR3 comprises 18 residues. CDR3 in amino acids: CASSKGVAGGPPDYEQYF. CDR3 in DNA: TGTGCCAGCAGCAAAGGGGTAGCGGGAGGGCCCCCAGACTACGAGCAGTACTTC.

V usage is TRBV5-1 and J usage is TRBJ2-5, with TRBD1 as a possible D gene (6 bases). Trimming shortened V by 1 base and J by 5 bases, and 9 bases separated the two germline ends. The CDR3 covers 13 residues. Germline CDR1 and CDR2: SGHRS and YFSETQ. CDR3 amino acids: CASSLTGSETQYF. CDR3 nucleotides: TGCGCCAGCAGCTTGACAGGGAGCGAGACCCAGTACTTC. Full variable domain (missing parts from reference TRBV5-1 and TRBJ2-5): KAGVTQTPRYLIKTRGQQVTLSCSPISGHRSVSWYQQTPGQGLQFLFEYFSETQRNKGNFPGRFSGRQFSNSRSEMNVSTLELGDSALYLCASSLTGSETQYFGPGTRLLVL.

This rearrangement joins TRBV2 to TRBJ1-3; perhaps TRBD1 as D (6 bases). The CDR3 totals 14 residues. The ends were cut back, 8 bases at V and 0 bases at J, with 11 bases in the middle. Germline CDR1 and CDR2: SNHLY and FYNNEI. The CDR3 DNA sequence: TGTGCCAGCTATCGGGACACCTCTGGAAACACCATATATTTT. Amino acid sequence: CASYRDTSGNTIYF.

This chain uses TRBV30 with TRBJ1-1; tentative D call: TRBD1 (5 bases). Germline lookup yields CDR1 GTSNPN and CDR2 SVGIG (reference sequence). The germline V and J ends were trimmed by 1 base and 3 bases, with 12 bases remaining between them. This CDR3 is built from 14 residues. CDR3 DNA: TGTGCCTGGAGTGCATTCGGGGGTGACACTGAAGCTTTCTTT. This codes for CAWSAFGGDTEAFF.

The genes are TRBV2 and TRBJ1-2, with D hard to call. V lost 3 bases and J lost 0, with 8 bases in between. CDR1 SNHLY and CDR2 FYNNEI come from the germline V gene. The CDR3 length is 14 residues. In nucleotides, the CDR3 is TGTGCCAGCAGTGAGGCAGTCACTAACTATGGCTACACCTTC. Residues: CASSEAVTNYGYTF.

The chain links TRBV7-6 to TRBJ2-3; D gene ambiguous. The germline gives CDR1 SGHVS, CDR2 FNYEAQ. This CDR3 contains 13 residues. The germline V and J ends were trimmed by 7 bases and 0 bases, with 8 bases remaining between them. DNA for the CDR3: TGTGCCAGCACCCCCCCTAGCACAGATACGCAGTATTTT. It specifies CASTPPSTDTQYF. The full variable domain, rest sourced from reference TRBV7-6 and TRBJ2-3, is GAGVSQSPRYKVTKRGQDVALRCDPISGHVSLYWYRQALGQGPEFLTYFNYEAQQDKSGLPNDRFSAERPEGSISTLTIQRTEQRDSAMYRCASTPPSTDTQYFGPGTRLTVL.

The genes are TRBV12-5 and TRBJ2-5, with D tentatively TRBD1 (6 bases). Trimming removed 6 bases from V and 1 base from J, with 18 bases in between. This CDR3 comprises 16 residues. Germline CDR1 is LGHNT and CDR2 is FRNRAP. CDR3: CASGPGIGGFQETQYF. CDR3 DNA: TGTGCTAGTGGACCCGGGATTGGGGGCTTCCAAGAGACCCAGTACTTC.

The V and J genes are TRBV27 and TRBJ2-4; a weak D match, TRBD2 (6 bases). V dropped 10 bases and J dropped 1 base, with 17 bases sitting between them. The CDR3 covers 15 residues. Germline assignment: CDR1 MNHEY and CDR2 SMNVEV (reference sequence). This CDR3 is CATKGLETAKNIQYF. For the CDR3, the DNA is TGTGCCACCAAGGGACTGGAAACCGCCAAAAACATTCAGTACTTC.

The chain uses TRBV6-1 and TRBJ2-7, with a possible D match to TRBD1 (5 bases). CDR3 length: 11 amino acids. V was pared by 6 bases and J by 6 bases, with 9 bases between. From germline, CDR1 is MNHNS and CDR2 SASEGT. This CDR3 is CASRQVSEQYF. Here the CDR3 DNA reads TGTGCCAGCAGACAGGTCAGCGAGCAGTACTTC.

The chain combines TRBV10-2 with TRBJ1-2; 9 bases are shared with TRBD1. The J segment lost 5 bases and the V segment lost 8 bases, leaving 6 bases of the junction unmatched. Germline V gene sequence: CDR1 WSHSY, CDR2 SAAADI. CDR3 length: 13 residues. The CDR3 DNA sequence: TGCGCCAGCCGGGCGGGACAGGGTTATGGCTACACCTTC. Encoded protein: CASRAGQGYGYTF.

The V and J genes are TRBV5-1 and TRBJ1-1; 9 positions match TRBD1. J gave up 5 bases and V 4 bases, and 9 bases lay outside the gene matches. The CDR3 is made up of 15 amino acids. Per the germline V gene, CDR1 is SGHRS and CDR2 is YFSETQ. CDR3 region: CASSPTGGSRTEAFF. The CDR3 bases are TGCGCCAGCAGCCCCACAGGGGGCAGTCGGACTGAAGCTTTCTTT.

V and J are TRBV5-1 and TRBJ2-1; D perhaps matches TRBD2 (6 bases). V dropped 2 bases and J dropped 0 bases, with 15 bases sitting between them. CDR3 length: 17 amino acids. Germline CDR1 SGHRS, CDR2 YFSETQ. CDR3 nucleotide sequence: TGCGCCAGCAGCTTCCTGGGACTGGGGAGCTCCTACAATGAGCAGTTCTTC. This gives the protein CASSFLGLGSSYNEQFF.

The chain links TRBV6-5 to TRBJ2-2; D is perhaps TRBD2 (5 bases). Per germline, CDR1 MNHEY and CDR2 SVGAGI. The ends were cut back, 8 bases at V and 5 bases at J, with 12 bases in the middle. The CDR3 sequence is 13 residues long. The CDR3: CASGRLGTGELFF. The CDR3 nucleotides are TGTGCCAGCGGGAGACTGGGGACCGGGGAGCTGTTTTTT.

The gene calls are TRBV6-1 and TRBJ1-1, with 8 bases that match TRBD1. J was trimmed by 1 base and V by 7 bases; bases with no gene match: 5. The CDR3 has 14 amino acids. Germline V CDR1 and CDR2: MNHNS, SASEGT. The CDR3 DNA is TGTGCCAGCACCCTAGGACAGGGGAACACTGAAGCTTTCTTT. It is translated as CASTLGQGNTEAFF.

V is TRBV29-1 and J is TRBJ1-2; 10 nucleotides line up with TRBD1. Germline assignment: CDR1 SQVTM and CDR2 ANQGSEA. V lost 7 bases, J lost 7 bases, and 12 bases stayed unmatched. CDR3 length: 14 residues. CDR3 sequence: CSARQGATEGGYTF. CDR3 DNA: TGCAGCGCAAGACAGGGGGCAACGGAGGGTGGCTACACCTTC.

This chain joins TRBV5-4 and TRBJ1-6, with 9 bases that match TRBD1. The germline V gene encodes CDR1 SGHNT and CDR2 YYREEE (reference sequence). After removal of 2 bases from V and 9 bases from J, the junction contained 3 bases not matched to a gene. There are 14 residues in the CDR3. The DNA for the CDR3 is TGTGCCAGCAGCTTAGCGACAGGGGGTTCACCCCTCCACTTT. Translated: CASSLATGGSPLHF.

Points on this clone: Different DNA sequences within this sample yield the same CDR3. This chain connects TRBV5-6 to TRBJ1-5; no clear D gene. Trimming took off 0 bases at V and 4 bases at J, with 5 bases between the two ends. CDR1 SGHDT and CDR2 YYEEEE come from the germline V gene. The CDR3 totals 13 residues. CDR3 protein: CASSLGRNQPQHF. CDR3 DNA sequence: TGTGCCAGCAGCTTGGGTAGAAATCAGCCCCAGCATTTT.

Details on this clone: A junction end diverges from the germline sequence, so it may reflect a read error. This chain joins TRBV28 and TRBJ1-1; tentatively, D is TRBD1 (5 bases). The CDR3 extends over 11 amino acids. Germline CDR1 is MDHEN and CDR2 is SYDVKM. DNA of the CDR3: TGTGCCAGCAGTCCTGCGGGGCACGCCGTTTTT. It encodes CASSPAGHAVF.